This T cell receptor (beta chain) is drawn from a study of cytomegalovirus exposure and HLA in healthy donors. The PCR contained 60 Vbeta and 13 Jbeta primers. Profiling relied on immunoSEQ multiplex PCR, and the TCRdb table lists in-frame clones only, not all of them. Of a few hundred thousand clones detected, 85% to 95% appear once; the ten largest clones hold less than 2%. J lost 10 bases, V lost 2 bases, and 1 base had no gene match. This CDR3 is built from 14 residues. Germline CDR1 reads WNHNN; CDR2 reads SYGVQD (reference sequence). This TCR came from a girl aged 2-10 years in good health and CMV-seronegative. This chain connects TRBV10-1 to TRBJ2-1, with 14 bases aligning to TRBD2. Material for sequencing was PBMCs. The CDR3 DNA reads as TGCGCCAGCAGTGAGGGGACTAGCGGGGGAGAGCAGTTCTTC. Its protein is CASSEGTSGGEQFF.